A single sample gave rise to the 32 T cell receptor beta chains below, sequenced in a study of beta chain features in type 1 diabetes. The authors reverse transcribed all of the isolated RNA, so sequencing captured expressed TCRB transcripts. The protocol was immunoSEQ multiplex PCR, while the TCRdb copy is restricted to in-frame clones and leaves out a portion. This table holds just under 150,000 clones, less than 11% found once. Sequencing input: naive CD4+ T cells from blood. The receptors here all came from a man aged 18 to 35 in good health.

V gene TRBV11-1 combines with J gene TRBJ2-3; D is ambiguous. V dropped 1 base and J dropped 8 bases, with 4 bases sitting between them. Per germline, CDR1 SGHAT and CDR2 FQDESV (reference sequence). The CDR3 contains 11 residues. CDR3 sequence: CASSLDGTQYF. The DNA for the CDR3 is TGTGCCAGCAGCTTAGACGGTACGCAGTATTTT. The complete variable domain, with remaining parts taken from reference TRBV11-1 and TRBJ2-3, reads EAEVAQSPRYKITEKSQAVAFWCDPISGHATLYWYRQILGQGPELLVQFQDESVVDDSQLPKDRFSAERLKGVDSTLKIQPAELGDSAMYLCASSLDGTQYFGPGTRLTVL.

The chain links TRBV19 to TRBJ1-5, with 7 bases that match TRBD1. J gave up 4 bases and V 9 bases, and 12 bases lay outside the gene matches. The CDR3 is 15 amino acids. In germline, CDR1 is LNHDA, CDR2 SQIVND (reference sequence). CDR3 in DNA: TGTGCCAGCCAGCCCCTAGACAGGGTGAATCAGCCCCAGCATTTT. It yields the protein CASQPLDRVNQPQHF.

The V gene is TRBV7-2, the J gene TRBJ1-3; 8 bases are shared with TRBD1. V was clipped by 4 bases and J by 2 bases; unmatched bases: 4. Germline loops: CDR1 SGHTA, CDR2 FQGNSA. The CDR3 sequence is 15 residues long. CDR3 region: CASSYRTGPGNTIYF. CDR3 bases: TGTGCCAGCAGCTATCGGACAGGGCCTGGAAACACCATATATTTT.

The chain links TRBV19 to TRBJ2-1; TRBD1 agrees at 11 bases. V was clipped by 5 bases and J by 7 bases; unmatched bases: 10. Germline CDR1 reads LNHDA; CDR2 reads SQIVND (reference sequence). The CDR3 runs 16 residues. CDR3 region: CASSLRDRGLGNEQFF. The CDR3 DNA follows: TGTGCCAGTAGTCTCCGGGACAGGGGGTTGGGGAATGAGCAGTTCTTC.

This chain uses TRBV6-5 with TRBJ2-7; 10 bases are a match to TRBD1. The germline V gene encodes CDR1 MNHEY and CDR2 SVGAGI. Losses at the gene ends were 5 bases for V and 4 bases for J; bases not matched to a gene: 8. CDR3 length equals 15 residues. The CDR3 DNA reads TGTGCCAGCAGTCACCGGGACAGGGGAAGTTACGAGCAGTACTTC. Translating gives CASSHRDRGSYEQYF.

This clone has ten or more counts. CDR3 residues: CASSLGTAGGLQETQYF. The CDR3 DNA sequence: TGCGCCAGCAGCTTGGGTACAGCGGGGGGCCTCCAAGAGACCCAGTACTTC. The gene calls are TRBV5-1 and TRBJ2-5, with 9 bases fitting TRBD2. This CDR3 spans 17 amino acids. Trimming at V came to 0 bases and at J to 1 base, leaving 7 bases not matched to a gene. Germline lookup yields CDR1 SGHRS and CDR2 YFSETQ.

A few counts support this clone. V and J are TRBV5-1 and TRBJ2-3, with 9 positions matching TRBD2. V lost 0 bases to trimming and J lost 4 bases; unmatched junction nucleotides: 6. The CDR3 totals 16 residues. Germline V lookup: CDR1 SGHRS, CDR2 YFSETQ. CDR3 nucleotides: TGCGCCAGCAGCTTGGAGGGTAGCGGGGGCCCAGATACGCAGTATTTT. It codes for CASSLEGSGGPDTQYF.

This clone showed up just a few times. The CDR3 DNA sequence: TGTGCCAGCAGCCAAGGGACAGGGTGGGTTCGGTCCTACAATGAGCAGTTCTTC. Its protein is CASSQGTGWVRSYNEQFF. The chain carries TRBV14 and TRBJ2-1; 8 positions match TRBD1. The V segment lost 1 base and the J segment 1 base; nucleotides outside the gene matches: 9. CDR1 is SGHDN, CDR2 FVKESK, per germline. The CDR3 sequence is 18 residues long.

The chain links TRBV14 to TRBJ2-1, with D possibly matching TRBD2 (6 bases). CDR3 length: 17 residues. Germline V gives CDR1 SGHDN, CDR2 FVKESK. The V end was cut by 4 bases, the J end by 2 bases, with 18 bases between. CDR3 nucleotide sequence: TGTGCCAGCAGCCCCGGGCCCGGGACTGGAACCTACAATGAGCAGTTCTTC. Protein: CASSPGPGTGTYNEQFF.

V and J are TRBV25-1 and TRBJ1-3, with 8 bases lining up with TRBD1. Trimming took 4 bases from V and 4 from J; bases not matched to a gene: 6. Germline V lookup: CDR1 MGHDK, CDR2 SYGVNS. This CDR3 spans 15 amino acids. The CDR3 reads CASSVQGGRGNTIYF. DNA of the CDR3: TGTGCCAGCAGTGTACAGGGGGGGAGAGGAAACACCATATATTTT.

This clone has just a few counts. V is TRBV6-6 and J is TRBJ2-7; D not resolved. CDR1 and CDR2 (germline): MNHNY, SVGAGI (reference sequence). V was shortened by 4 bases and J by 4 bases, with 11 bases between the two germline ends. This CDR3 has 13 amino acids. CDR3 in DNA: TGTGCCAGCAGTTCGAATATCGGTTACGAGCAGTACTTC. Protein product: CASSSNIGYEQYF.

The J gene is TRBJ1-2, the V gene TRBV2, with 7 bases aligning to TRBD1. Trimming took 9 bases from V and 1 from J; bases not matched to a gene: 5. Germline V gene lookup returns CDR1 SNHLY and CDR2 FYNNEI. This CDR3 has 13 amino acids. In DNA, the CDR3 is TGTGCCAGTGACAGGGCCCTTAACTATGGCTACACCTTC. As protein: CASDRALNYGYTF.

This clone was counted a few times. V is TRBV18 and J is TRBJ2-5; no definite D call. The CDR3 runs 15 residues. Germline CDR1 is KGHSH and CDR2 is LQKENI. With 0 bases removed from V and 0 bases from J, the gap between germline ends came to 8 bases. The CDR3 sequence: CASSPPNQYQETQYF. CDR3 sequence (DNA): TGTGCCAGCTCACCACCGAATCAGTACCAAGAGACCCAGTACTTC.

The chain has TRBV7-8 and TRBJ1-2; D gene unclear. Trimming stripped 1 base from V and 5 bases from J, with 8 bases between. The CDR3 is 13 amino acids. Germline V CDR1 and CDR2: SGHVS, FQNEAQ. This CDR3 reads CASSLVSGYGYTF. The CDR3 nucleotides read TGTGCCAGCAGCTTAGTGTCAGGTTATGGCTACACCTTC. The whole variable domain, filled in from reference TRBV7-8 and TRBJ1-2, reads GAGVSQSPRYKVAKRGQDVALRCDPISGHVSLFWYQQALGQGPEFLTYFQNEAQLDKSGLPSDRFFAERPEGSVSTLKIQRTQQEDSAVYLCASSLVSGYGYTFGSGTRLTVV.

The V and J genes are TRBV28 and TRBJ1-4, with TRBD1 as a possible D gene (6 bases). V was clipped by 4 bases and J by 8 bases, with 14 bases between them. In germline, CDR1 is MDHEN, CDR2 SYDVKM. This CDR3 has 14 amino acids. The CDR3 bases are TGTGCCAGCAGTTCCGGGACAAGTGGAGAAAAACTGTTTTTT. Translated, it gives CASSSGTSGEKLFF.

The chain carries TRBV11-3 and TRBJ2-1, with D possibly matching TRBD2 (5 bases). V dropped 3 bases and J dropped 3 bases, with 9 bases sitting between them. The CDR3 covers 14 residues. Germline CDR1 SGHNT, CDR2 YENEEA. The CDR3 spells CASSFSGLYNEQFF. In DNA, the CDR3 is TGTGCCAGCAGCTTCAGCGGCCTCTACAATGAGCAGTTCTTC.

The J gene is TRBJ2-5, the V gene TRBV28; D unclear. Trimming shortened V by 5 bases and J by 4 bases, and 11 bases separated the two germline ends. CDR1 and CDR2 (germline): MDHEN, SYDVKM. The CDR3 is 13 residues long. The CDR3 DNA follows: TGTGCCAGCAGTCCGCCGATGCGAGAGACCCAGTACTTC. It translates to CASSPPMRETQYF.

This clone was observed many times. This chain uses TRBV19 with TRBJ2-7; D remains ambiguous. Germline V gene lookup returns CDR1 LNHDA and CDR2 SQIVND (reference sequence). The CDR3 has 13 residues. V was cut by 3 bases and J by 4 bases, with 10 bases left in between. CDR3 amino acids: CASSIDRAYEQYF. The CDR3 DNA follows: TGTGCCAGTAGTATCGATCGAGCTTACGAGCAGTACTTC.

The chain recombines TRBV4-2 with TRBJ2-1; TRBD2 might be the D (6 bases). Germline V lookup: CDR1 LGHNA, CDR2 YNFKEQ. This CDR3 comprises 15 residues. V lost 1 base to trimming and J lost 2 bases, with 9 bases between them. The CDR3 nucleotides are TGTGCCAGCAGCCAAGTAGTAGCGGCCTACAATGAGCAGTTCTTC. It encodes CASSQVVAAYNEQFF.

This clone was counted a few times. The chain carries TRBV4-2 and TRBJ2-4, with 8 bases that match TRBD1. The junction had 5 bases not matched to a gene; V was cut back by 3 bases and J by 1 base. The CDR3 is made up of 16 amino acids. CDR1 and CDR2 from the germline V gene are LGHNA and YNFKEQ. The CDR3 DNA sequence: TGTGCCAGCAGCCAGACAGGGGTCCGGGCCAAAAACATTCAGTACTTC. It yields the protein CASSQTGVRAKNIQYF.

Only a few counts were recorded for this clone. The chain couples TRBV7-2 to TRBJ2-7; 9 bases are a match to TRBD2. Per the germline V gene, CDR1 is SGHTA and CDR2 is FQGNSA. With 5 bases clipped from V and 1 base from J, the junction kept 9 bases outside the gene matches. The CDR3 length is 16 residues. The CDR3 spells CASSMSGGPASYEQYF. The CDR3 DNA follows: TGTGCCAGCAGCATGAGCGGGGGGCCCGCGTCCTACGAGCAGTACTTC.

This clone came up a few times. The chain recombines TRBV7-9 with TRBJ2-6, with 9 positions matching TRBD1. This CDR3 contains 18 residues. J lost 1 base, V lost 5 bases, and 9 bases had no gene match. Germline V gene sequence: CDR1 SEHNR, CDR2 FQNEAQ (reference sequence). The CDR3 protein is CASSPGTGFGSGANVLTF. As DNA, the CDR3 is TGTGCCAGCAGCCCAGGGACAGGGTTCGGGTCTGGGGCCAACGTCCTGACTTTC.

This clone appeared a few times. The chain joins TRBV27 to TRBJ1-2; 10 bases match TRBD1. CDR1 is MNHEY, CDR2 SMNVEV, per germline (reference sequence). This CDR3 spans 14 amino acids. With 5 bases clipped from V and 7 bases from J, the junction kept 7 bases outside the gene matches. CDR3 residues: CASSPDRGPRGYTF. CDR3 in DNA: TGTGCCAGCAGTCCTGACAGGGGGCCCCGTGGCTACACCTTC.

The rearrangement joins TRBV4-2 to TRBJ1-5; 7 bases fit TRBD1. The CDR3 spans 15 residues. V lost 0 bases, J lost 9 bases, and 8 bases stayed unmatched. CDR1 is LGHNA, CDR2 YNFKEQ, per germline. The DNA for the CDR3 is TGTGCCAGCAGCCAAGACGGGACAGATCTGGGGCCCCAGCATTTT. Translated, it gives CASSQDGTDLGPQHF.

This clone turned up a few times. The rearrangement joins TRBV7-9 to TRBJ2-3, with 9 positions matching TRBD2. CDR3 length equals 15 residues. Germline CDR1 reads SEHNR; CDR2 reads FQNEAQ (reference sequence). Trimming removed 7 bases from V and 3 bases from J; junction bases left unmatched: 8. Here the CDR3 reads CASTIAGALTDTQYF. CDR3 DNA: TGTGCCAGCACCATAGCGGGGGCGTTGACAGATACGCAGTATTTT.

The chain has TRBV11-2 and TRBJ2-7; unclear D gene. This CDR3 is built from 10 residues. V shed 3 bases and J shed 8 bases, with 5 bases lying between them. CDR1 and CDR2 from the germline V gene are SGHAT and FQNNGV. The CDR3 nucleotides are TGTGCCAGCAGCTTTAACAAGCAGTACTTC. It is translated as CASSFNKQYF. Combining the CDR3 with reference TRBV11-2 and TRBJ2-7 gives the whole variable domain EAGVAQSPRYKIIEKRQSVAFWCNPISGHATLYWYQQILGQGPKLLIQFQNNGVVDDSQLPKDRFSAERLKGVDSTLKIQPAKLEDSAVYLCASSFNKQYFGPGTRLTVT.

This clone occurred a few times. This rearrangement joins TRBV7-3 to TRBJ1-6, with 10 positions matching TRBD1. This CDR3 has 15 amino acids. Germline assignment: CDR1 SGHTA and CDR2 FQGTGA. V lost 5 bases to trimming and J lost 5 bases; unmatched junction nucleotides: 3. The chain's CDR3 is CASSEDRGNNSPLHF. In DNA form, the CDR3 reads TGTGCCAGCAGCGAGGACAGGGGGAATAATTCACCCCTCCACTTT.

This clone came up a few times. V usage is TRBV5-4 and J usage is TRBJ2-1; D is unclear. Looked up from germline, CDR1 is SGHNT and CDR2 is YYREEE (reference sequence). Trimming shortened V by 0 bases and J by 3 bases, and 10 bases separated the two germline ends. The CDR3 runs to 15 residues. This chain's CDR3 is CASSLGAQYYNEQFF. The CDR3 region has the DNA TGTGCCAGCAGCTTGGGGGCCCAGTACTACAATGAGCAGTTCTTC.

This clone was seen only a few times. The V call is TRBV5-6, the J call TRBJ2-2; 11 positions match TRBD2. J was trimmed by 2 bases and V by 0 bases; bases with no gene match: 9. This CDR3 comprises 19 residues. Germline CDR1 SGHDT, CDR2 YYEEEE. CDR3 nucleotides: TGTGCCAGCAGCTTGGCCTCGGCTAGCGGGGGGTACAACACCGGGGAGCTGTTTTTT. This codes for CASSLASASGGYNTGELFF. Together with reference TRBV5-6 and TRBJ2-2, the CDR3 gives the full variable domain: DAGVTQSPTHLIKTRGQQVTLRCSPKSGHDTVSWYQQALGQGPQFIFQYYEEEERQRGNFPDRFSGHQFPNYSSELNVNALLLGDSALYLCASSLASASGGYNTGELFFGEGSRLTVL.

V and J are TRBV30 and TRBJ1-3, with 12 bases fitting TRBD1. Trimming at V came to 4 bases and at J to 4 bases, leaving 8 bases not matched to a gene. There are 16 residues in the CDR3. From germline, CDR1 is GTSNPN and CDR2 SVGIG (reference sequence). Here the CDR3 reads CAWNRLGTGGGNTIYF. CDR3 in DNA: TGTGCCTGGAACCGCCTCGGGACAGGGGGCGGAAACACCATATATTTT.

In its sample, this clone was seen a few times. The CDR3 DNA follows: TGTGCCAGTAGTGTAATGGGGACAGGGAACCATCAGCCCCAGCATTTT. This encodes CASSVMGTGNHQPQHF. This chain uses TRBV19 with TRBJ1-5; 9 positions agree with TRBD1. With 5 bases clipped from V and 5 bases from J, the junction kept 10 bases outside the gene matches. Germline V gives CDR1 LNHDA, CDR2 SQIVND (reference sequence). CDR3 length: 16 amino acids.

The chain is built from TRBV28 and TRBJ1-2, with 9 bases lining up with TRBD1. The CDR3 spans 15 residues. Germline V gene lookup returns CDR1 MDHEN and CDR2 SYDVKM. After removal of 5 bases from V and 2 bases from J, the junction contained 6 bases not matched to a gene. The DNA of the CDR3 is TGTGCCAGCAGTGCTTTTGGGACAGGGAACTATGGCTACACCTTC. This translates into CASSAFGTGNYGYTF.